A single sample is the source of the 18 T cell receptor beta chains below, sequenced in a study of vaccination and CD4 T cells after COVID-19. MiXCR, applied by TCRdb to the PCR reads, yields one record per CDR3 protein. The sample has 21,000 or so distinct CDR3 sequences; roughly 62% are singletons. The sequences come from CD4+ T cells from blood, collected before SARS-CoV-2 vaccination. The receptors were gathered from a human donor who had recovered from COVID-19.

This clonotype occurred once. The chain couples TRBV20-1 to TRBJ2-1; 9 bases are a match to TRBD2. CDR1 is DFQATT, CDR2 SNEGSKA, per germline (reference sequence). V shed 2 bases and J 14 bases; nucleotides not matched to a gene: 7. This CDR3 comprises 12 residues. The CDR3 loop is CSARPIAGVEFF. The CDR3 nucleotides read TGCAGTGCTAGACCTATAGCGGGAGTTGAGTTCTTC.

J is TRBJ1-6 and V is TRBV7-6; 9 nucleotides match TRBD1. Per the germline V gene, CDR1 is SGHVS and CDR2 is FNYEAQ. The junction had 12 bases not matched to a gene; V was cut back by 5 bases and J by 10 bases. This CDR3 contains 16 residues. The CDR3 DNA reads as TGTGCCAGCAGCCCTAGGGACAGGGTGGGGTGGTCACCCCTCCACTTT. Its translation: CASSPRDRVGWSPLHF. Full variable domain (missing parts from reference TRBV7-6 and TRBJ1-6): GAGVSQSPRYKVTKRGQDVALRCDPISGHVSLYWYRQALGQGPEFLTYFNYEAQQDKSGLPNDRFSAERPEGSISTLTIQRTEQRDSAMYRCASSPRDRVGWSPLHFGNGTRLTVT.

The chain employs TRBV2 and TRBJ2-1; D may be TRBD2 (6 bases). V was shortened by 9 bases and J by 0 bases, with 15 bases between the two germline ends. The CDR3 is 15 amino acids. The germline V gene encodes CDR1 SNHLY and CDR2 FYNNEI. CDR3 sequence reads: CASHVADISYNEQFF. The CDR3 DNA is TGTGCCAGTCACGTAGCGGACATCTCCTACAATGAGCAGTTCTTC.

The rearrangement uses TRBV2 and TRBJ2-7, with D possibly being TRBD2 (7 bases). CDR3 length equals 12 residues. The V gene lost 6 bases and the J gene lost 5 bases, with 11 bases spanning the gap. CDR1 and CDR2 (germline): SNHLY, FYNNEI. CDR3 amino acids: CASRPGGHEQYF. The CDR3 DNA reads as TGTGCCAGCAGACCGGGGGGCCACGAGCAGTACTTC.

The chain links TRBV19 to TRBJ2-1; D may be TRBD2 (6 bases). Germline V CDR1 and CDR2: LNHDA, SQIVND (reference sequence). Between the trimmed V and J ends, which lost 8 bases and 9 bases, there was a span of 14 bases. The CDR3 has 12 residues. The CDR3 nucleotides are TGTGCCAGTGGAGGGAACGGGGCTGAGCAGTTCTTC. Amino acids: CASGGNGAEQFF. Complete variable domain (other parts from reference TRBV19 and TRBJ2-1): DGGITQSPKYLFRKEGQNVTLSCEQNLNHDAMYWYRQDPGQGLRLIYYSQIVNDFQKGDIAEGYSVSREKKESFPLTVTSAQKNPTAFYLCASGGNGAEQFFGPGTRLTVL.

In its sample, this clonotype was seen a few times. The limits of the CDR3 on the DNA are not certain, so only TCRdb's listed CDR3 is given. The chain combines TRBV6-5 with TRBJ2-7; the table assigns TRBD2, which was not confirmed against the DNA. The germline CDR1 and CDR2 sequences are MNHEY and SVGAGI. The CDR3 numbers 15 amino acids, ends counted. CDR3 amino acids: CASSSSTSGRLKQYF.

This chain uses TRBV7-3 with TRBJ1-2; 7 nucleotides match TRBD1. The junction had 9 bases not matched to a gene; V was cut back by 6 bases and J by 8 bases. Per the germline V gene, CDR1 is SGHTA and CDR2 is FQGTGA. This CDR3 has 13 amino acids. CDR3 residues: CASSFSGGKGYTF. The CDR3 bases are TGTGCCAGCAGTTTTTCAGGGGGGAAGGGCTACACCTTC.

Notes on this clonotype: Germline and junction disagree at one end, which may indicate a read error. The chain uses TRBV19 and TRBJ1-2; D is uncertain. The V gene's germline CDR1 is LNHDA and CDR2 SQIVND (reference sequence). This CDR3 contains 13 residues. CDR3 sequence (DNA): TGTGTCAGTAGTACCCCGACGGGCTATGGCTACACCTTC. Its translation: CVSSTPTGYGYTF.

This clonotype was found a few times. The V call is TRBV20-1, the J call TRBJ2-5; perhaps TRBD2 as D (6 bases). The CDR3 runs to 14 residues. V was shortened by 0 bases and J by 3 bases, with 11 bases between the two germline ends. Looked up from germline, CDR1 is DFQATT and CDR2 is SNEGSKA (reference sequence). The CDR3, as DNA: TGCAGTGCTAGAGATCTTAGCGGAAAAGAGACCCAGTACTTC. The encoded protein is CSARDLSGKETQYF.

This sequence joins TRBV5-1 and TRBJ1-2; 10 nucleotides match TRBD1. The CDR3 length is 14 residues. J lost 6 bases, V lost 2 bases, and 4 bases had no gene match. From germline, CDR1 is SGHRS and CDR2 YFSETQ. In DNA form, the CDR3 reads TGCGCCAGCAGCTTCGGACAGGGGGAGGATGGCTACACCTTC. Amino acid sequence: CASSFGQGEDGYTF.

The chain joins TRBV30 to TRBJ2-2, with unresolved D. The CDR3 runs to 13 residues. Germline CDR1 GTSNPN, CDR2 SVGIG (reference sequence). V lost 3 bases and J 6 bases, leaving 11 bases between the germline ends. The CDR3 nucleotides read TGTGCCTGGAGCGATAGGTCGGCCGGGGAGCTGTTTTTT. It codes for CAWSDRSAGELFF.

This chain joins TRBV10-3 and TRBJ2-5; D remains ambiguous. CDR3 length: 13 amino acids. V was clipped by 6 bases and J by 5 bases, with 13 bases between them. Germline CDR1 ENHRY, CDR2 SYGVKD. The CDR3 protein is CAIRAESAETQYF. CDR3 bases: TGTGCCATCAGGGCTGAGTCTGCGGAGACCCAGTACTTC.

The chain recombines TRBV18 with TRBJ2-5; D might be TRBD2 (5 bases). Trimming stripped 3 bases from V and 4 bases from J, with 15 bases between. Looked up from germline, CDR1 is KGHSH and CDR2 is LQKENI. This CDR3 spans 15 amino acids. In nucleotides, the CDR3 is TGTGCCAGCTCACCCCCCGGGGTTGTCCCAGAGACCCAGTACTTC. Translating it yields CASSPPGVVPETQYF. The full variable domain, in which reference TRBV18 and TRBJ2-5 provide the parts outside the CDR3, is NAGVMQNPRHLVRRRGQEARLRCSPMKGHSHVYWYRQLPEEGLKFMVYLQKENIIDESGMPKERFSAEFPKEGPSILRIQQVVRGDSAAYFCASSPPGVVPETQYFGPGTRLLVL.

The chain employs TRBV4-2 and TRBJ2-3; D possibly corresponds to TRBD2 (6 bases). Trimming left V 0 bases short and J 8 bases short, with 15 bases between. The germline V gene encodes CDR1 LGHNA and CDR2 YNFKEQ. The CDR3 length is 15 residues. As DNA, the CDR3 is TGTGCCAGCAGCCAAGATGGTAGCGGTCTTGGTACGCAGTATTTT. Encoded protein: CASSQDGSGLGTQYF.

The chain combines TRBV6-4 with TRBJ1-5; D is possibly TRBD1 (6 bases). This CDR3 is built from 14 residues. The germline V gene encodes CDR1 MRHNA and CDR2 SNTAGT. Trimming shortened V by 5 bases and J by 3 bases, and 11 bases separated the two germline ends. CDR3 in DNA: TGTGCCAGCAGTAAACAGGGAGACAATCAGCCCCAGCATTTT. Protein: CASSKQGDNQPQHF.

The V and J genes are TRBV27 and TRBJ1-6; TRBD1 agrees at 8 bases. Germline trimming cut 7 bases from V and 8 bases from J; bases unmatched to any gene: 10. Germline V gene lookup returns CDR1 MNHEY and CDR2 SMNVEV (reference sequence). CDR3 length: 15 amino acids. CDR3 bases: TGTGCCAGCACCACATTGGACAGGGTATATTCACCCCTCCACTTT. Protein: CASTTLDRVYSPLHF.

This chain links TRBV6-1 with TRBJ1-1; D perhaps matches TRBD1 (6 bases). The germline V gene encodes CDR1 MNHNS and CDR2 SASEGT. This CDR3 has 13 amino acids. V lost 7 bases and J 0 bases, leaving 9 bases between the germline ends. CDR3: CASTGQLNTEAFF. The CDR3 DNA is TGTGCCAGCACTGGACAGTTGAACACTGAAGCTTTCTTT.

V is TRBV10-1 and J is TRBJ2-1; 9 bases map to TRBD1. V lost 0 bases and J lost 5; bases outside the gene matches: 5. Germline loops: CDR1 WNHNN, CDR2 SYGVQD (reference sequence). The CDR3 has 16 residues. This chain's CDR3 is CASSESQGQGNNEQFF. The CDR3 nucleotides are TGCGCCAGCAGTGAGTCCCAGGGACAGGGCAACAATGAGCAGTTCTTC.